This T cell receptor (beta chain) is from a study of blood T cell repertoires in COVID-19. As for the study in general: Acute-phase and convalescent COVID-19 samples originated in the United States, Italy and Spain.

This clone was seen once. Germline loops: CDR1 SQVTM, CDR2 ANQGSEA. The CDR3 has 14 amino acids. V lost 6 bases to trimming and J lost 6 bases, with 20 bases between them. Authors' methods: Reference gene primer amplification yielded estimated nucleated cell counts. This table comes from immunoSEQ multiplex PCR, and its TCRdb copy is limited to in-frame clones, with some not included. That table gives V, J and clone size, and the DNA gave D and trimming. In the table there are about 15,000 clones, around nine tenths of which are singletons. The gene calls are TRBV29-1 and TRBJ1-2; tentative D call: TRBD1 (6 bases). The sequencing sample was made of peripheral blood. The receptor comes from a man in his 60s with active COVID-19. CDR3 in amino acids: CSVDFRQARNGYTF. CDR3 sequence (DNA): TGCAGCGTAGACTTTCGACAGGCGAGAAATGGCTACACCTTC. The full variable domain, with the rest looked up from reference TRBV29-1 and TRBJ1-2, is SAVISQKPSRDICQRGTSLTIQCQVDSQVTMMFWYRQQPGQSLTLIATANQGSEATYESGFVIDKFPISRPNLTFSTLTVSNMSPEDSSIYLCSVDFRQARNGYTFGSGTRLTVV.